This T cell receptor beta chain was found in a study of identical twins. CDR1 and CDR2 from the germline V gene are SNHLY and FYNNEI. CDR3 length: 14 residues. The V end was cut by 8 bases, the J end by 6 bases, with 18 bases between. A universal primer site came from template switching; cDNA carried unique molecular identifiers. Each CDR3 protein gets one entry after TCRdb re-called the 5' RACE reads with MiXCR. This sample yields some 630,000 distinct CDR3 sequences, of which just over 7% are seen a single time; 1.6% belongs to the top ten. As concerns this clonotype: Its antigen is still unknown.

Study-level findings and limits: The abundant beta clonotypes from cord blood had fewer insertions, and memory repertoires had none of this.

These same records also appear under a second study, on yellow fever vaccine responses in identical twins. From that second work: Reports say the vaccine T cell response in twins looked partly convergent and partly personalized.

The chain has TRBV2 and TRBJ2-3; possible D gene TRBD2, 7 bases. What was sequenced was PBMCs. This clonotype was sampled from a woman aged 18-29 years in good health. CDR3: CASGGADVSDTQYF. The CDR3 DNA reads as TGTGCCAGCGGGGGGGCCGATGTATCGGATACGCAGTATTTT.